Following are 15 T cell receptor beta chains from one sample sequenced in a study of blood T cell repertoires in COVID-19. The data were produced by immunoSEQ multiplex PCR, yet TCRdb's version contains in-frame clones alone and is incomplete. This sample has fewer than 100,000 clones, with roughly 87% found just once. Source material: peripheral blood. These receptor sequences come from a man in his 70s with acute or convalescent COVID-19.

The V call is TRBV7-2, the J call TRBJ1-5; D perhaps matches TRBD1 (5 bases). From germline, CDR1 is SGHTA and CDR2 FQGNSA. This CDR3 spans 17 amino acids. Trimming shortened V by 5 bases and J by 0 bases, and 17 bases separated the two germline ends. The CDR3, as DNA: TGTGCCAGCAGCCCTCTCGGGGGTGGCGTTAGCAATCAGCCCCAGCATTTT. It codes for CASSPLGGGVSNQPQHF.

CDR3 amino acids: CASRGLRTTGYTF. The CDR3 bases are TGTGCCAGCCGAGGACTGCGGACGACAGGCTACACCTTC. This sequence joins TRBV28 and TRBJ1-2; D not certain. There are 13 residues in the CDR3. The V gene's germline CDR1 is MDHEN and CDR2 SYDVKM. Trimming took off 8 bases at V and 8 bases at J, with 18 bases between the two ends.

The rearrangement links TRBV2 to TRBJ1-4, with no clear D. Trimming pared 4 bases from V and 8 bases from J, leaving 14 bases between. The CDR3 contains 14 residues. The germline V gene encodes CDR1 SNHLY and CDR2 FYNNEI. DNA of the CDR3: TGTGCCAGCAGTGTTCGGCAGCGTGGGGAAAAACTGTTTTTT. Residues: CASSVRQRGEKLFF. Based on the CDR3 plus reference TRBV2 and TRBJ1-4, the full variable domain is EPEVTQTPSHQVTQMGQEVILRCVPISNHLYFYWYRQILGQKVEFLVSFYNNEISEKSEIFDDQFSVERPDGSNFTLKIRSTKLEDSAMYFCASSVRQRGEKLFFGSGTQLSVL.

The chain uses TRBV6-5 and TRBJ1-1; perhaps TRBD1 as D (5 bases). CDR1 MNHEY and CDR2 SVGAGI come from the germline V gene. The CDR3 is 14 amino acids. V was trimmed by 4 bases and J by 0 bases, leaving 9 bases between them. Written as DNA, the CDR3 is TGTGCCAGCAGTTCCGGGACTGTGAACACTGAAGCTTTCTTT. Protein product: CASSSGTVNTEAFF.

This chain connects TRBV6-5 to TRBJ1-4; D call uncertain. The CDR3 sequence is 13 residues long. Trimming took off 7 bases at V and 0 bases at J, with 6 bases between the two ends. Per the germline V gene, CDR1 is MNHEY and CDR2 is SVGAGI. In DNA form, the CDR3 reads TGTGCCAGCATGCTACCAACTAATGAAAAACTGTTTTTT. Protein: CASMLPTNEKLFF.

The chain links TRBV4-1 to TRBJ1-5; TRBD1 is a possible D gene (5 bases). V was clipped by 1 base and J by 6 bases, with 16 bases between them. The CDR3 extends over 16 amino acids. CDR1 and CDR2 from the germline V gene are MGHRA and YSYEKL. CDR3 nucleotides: TGCGCCAGCAGCCAAGCGGAGGGGTATGGGACTCAGCCCCAGCATTTT. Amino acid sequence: CASSQAEGYGTQPQHF.

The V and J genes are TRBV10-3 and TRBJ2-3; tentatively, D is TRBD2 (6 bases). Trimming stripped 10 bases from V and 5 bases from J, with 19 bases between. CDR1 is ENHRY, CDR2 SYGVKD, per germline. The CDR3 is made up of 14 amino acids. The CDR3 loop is CATSFSSDGDTQYF. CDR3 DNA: TGTGCCACCTCCTTTTCTAGCGATGGAGATACGCAGTATTTT.

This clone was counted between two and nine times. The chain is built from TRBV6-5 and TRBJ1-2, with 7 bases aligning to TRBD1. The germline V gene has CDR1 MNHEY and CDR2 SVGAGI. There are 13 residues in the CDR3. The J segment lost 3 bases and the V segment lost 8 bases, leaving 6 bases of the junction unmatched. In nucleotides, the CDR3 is TGTGCCAGCTACACAGGGGATGACTATGGCTACACCTTC. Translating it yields CASYTGDDYGYTF.

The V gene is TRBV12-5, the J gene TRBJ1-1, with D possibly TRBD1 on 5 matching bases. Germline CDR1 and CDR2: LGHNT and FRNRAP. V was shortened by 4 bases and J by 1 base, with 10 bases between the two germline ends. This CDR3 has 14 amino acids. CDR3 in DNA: TGTGCTAGTGGTTCCGACAGCTCGAACACTGAAGCTTTCTTT. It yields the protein CASGSDSSNTEAFF.

In nucleotides, the CDR3 is TGTGCCAGCAGTTACCACCACACAGGGGGCGCGGGGCCCCAGCATTTT. This encodes CASSYHHTGGAGPQHF. V usage is TRBV6-5 and J usage is TRBJ1-5; 9 bases line up with TRBD1. CDR1 and CDR2 from the germline V gene are MNHEY and SVGAGI. CDR3 length: 16 residues. After removal of 2 bases from V and 9 bases from J, the junction contained 11 bases not matched to a gene.

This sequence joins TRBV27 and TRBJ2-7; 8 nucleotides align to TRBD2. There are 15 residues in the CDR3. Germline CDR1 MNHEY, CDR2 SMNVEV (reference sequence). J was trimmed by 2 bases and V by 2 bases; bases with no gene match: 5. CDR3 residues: CASSLNRGGPYEQYV. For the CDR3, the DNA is TGTGCCAGCAGTTTAAACCGGGGGGGACCCTACGAGCAGTACGTC.

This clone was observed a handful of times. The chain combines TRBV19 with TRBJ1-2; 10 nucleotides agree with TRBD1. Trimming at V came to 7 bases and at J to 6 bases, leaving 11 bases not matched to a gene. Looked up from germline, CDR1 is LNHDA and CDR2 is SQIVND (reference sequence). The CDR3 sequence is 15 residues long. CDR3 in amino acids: CASTGQGDFRDGYTF. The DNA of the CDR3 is TGTGCCAGTACCGGACAGGGGGATTTCAGGGATGGCTACACCTTC.

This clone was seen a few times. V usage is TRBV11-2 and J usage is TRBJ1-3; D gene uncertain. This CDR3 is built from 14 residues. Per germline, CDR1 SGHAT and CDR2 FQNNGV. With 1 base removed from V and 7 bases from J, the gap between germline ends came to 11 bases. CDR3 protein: CASSLVRGRNTIYF. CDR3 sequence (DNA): TGTGCCAGCAGCTTAGTGAGAGGGAGGAACACCATATATTTT.

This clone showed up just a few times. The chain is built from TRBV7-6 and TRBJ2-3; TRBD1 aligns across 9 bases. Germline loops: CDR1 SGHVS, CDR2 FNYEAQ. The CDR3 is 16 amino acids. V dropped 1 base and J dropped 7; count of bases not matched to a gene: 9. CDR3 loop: CASSLEDGTGFYTQYF. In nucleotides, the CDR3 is TGTGCCAGCAGCTTAGAAGATGGGACAGGGTTTTATACGCAGTATTTT.

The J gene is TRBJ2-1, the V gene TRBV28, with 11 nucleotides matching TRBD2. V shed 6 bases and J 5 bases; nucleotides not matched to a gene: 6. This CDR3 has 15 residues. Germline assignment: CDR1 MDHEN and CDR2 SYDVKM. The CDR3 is CASSQGLAENNEQFF. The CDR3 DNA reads TGTGCCAGCAGCCAGGGACTAGCGGAGAACAATGAGCAGTTCTTC.